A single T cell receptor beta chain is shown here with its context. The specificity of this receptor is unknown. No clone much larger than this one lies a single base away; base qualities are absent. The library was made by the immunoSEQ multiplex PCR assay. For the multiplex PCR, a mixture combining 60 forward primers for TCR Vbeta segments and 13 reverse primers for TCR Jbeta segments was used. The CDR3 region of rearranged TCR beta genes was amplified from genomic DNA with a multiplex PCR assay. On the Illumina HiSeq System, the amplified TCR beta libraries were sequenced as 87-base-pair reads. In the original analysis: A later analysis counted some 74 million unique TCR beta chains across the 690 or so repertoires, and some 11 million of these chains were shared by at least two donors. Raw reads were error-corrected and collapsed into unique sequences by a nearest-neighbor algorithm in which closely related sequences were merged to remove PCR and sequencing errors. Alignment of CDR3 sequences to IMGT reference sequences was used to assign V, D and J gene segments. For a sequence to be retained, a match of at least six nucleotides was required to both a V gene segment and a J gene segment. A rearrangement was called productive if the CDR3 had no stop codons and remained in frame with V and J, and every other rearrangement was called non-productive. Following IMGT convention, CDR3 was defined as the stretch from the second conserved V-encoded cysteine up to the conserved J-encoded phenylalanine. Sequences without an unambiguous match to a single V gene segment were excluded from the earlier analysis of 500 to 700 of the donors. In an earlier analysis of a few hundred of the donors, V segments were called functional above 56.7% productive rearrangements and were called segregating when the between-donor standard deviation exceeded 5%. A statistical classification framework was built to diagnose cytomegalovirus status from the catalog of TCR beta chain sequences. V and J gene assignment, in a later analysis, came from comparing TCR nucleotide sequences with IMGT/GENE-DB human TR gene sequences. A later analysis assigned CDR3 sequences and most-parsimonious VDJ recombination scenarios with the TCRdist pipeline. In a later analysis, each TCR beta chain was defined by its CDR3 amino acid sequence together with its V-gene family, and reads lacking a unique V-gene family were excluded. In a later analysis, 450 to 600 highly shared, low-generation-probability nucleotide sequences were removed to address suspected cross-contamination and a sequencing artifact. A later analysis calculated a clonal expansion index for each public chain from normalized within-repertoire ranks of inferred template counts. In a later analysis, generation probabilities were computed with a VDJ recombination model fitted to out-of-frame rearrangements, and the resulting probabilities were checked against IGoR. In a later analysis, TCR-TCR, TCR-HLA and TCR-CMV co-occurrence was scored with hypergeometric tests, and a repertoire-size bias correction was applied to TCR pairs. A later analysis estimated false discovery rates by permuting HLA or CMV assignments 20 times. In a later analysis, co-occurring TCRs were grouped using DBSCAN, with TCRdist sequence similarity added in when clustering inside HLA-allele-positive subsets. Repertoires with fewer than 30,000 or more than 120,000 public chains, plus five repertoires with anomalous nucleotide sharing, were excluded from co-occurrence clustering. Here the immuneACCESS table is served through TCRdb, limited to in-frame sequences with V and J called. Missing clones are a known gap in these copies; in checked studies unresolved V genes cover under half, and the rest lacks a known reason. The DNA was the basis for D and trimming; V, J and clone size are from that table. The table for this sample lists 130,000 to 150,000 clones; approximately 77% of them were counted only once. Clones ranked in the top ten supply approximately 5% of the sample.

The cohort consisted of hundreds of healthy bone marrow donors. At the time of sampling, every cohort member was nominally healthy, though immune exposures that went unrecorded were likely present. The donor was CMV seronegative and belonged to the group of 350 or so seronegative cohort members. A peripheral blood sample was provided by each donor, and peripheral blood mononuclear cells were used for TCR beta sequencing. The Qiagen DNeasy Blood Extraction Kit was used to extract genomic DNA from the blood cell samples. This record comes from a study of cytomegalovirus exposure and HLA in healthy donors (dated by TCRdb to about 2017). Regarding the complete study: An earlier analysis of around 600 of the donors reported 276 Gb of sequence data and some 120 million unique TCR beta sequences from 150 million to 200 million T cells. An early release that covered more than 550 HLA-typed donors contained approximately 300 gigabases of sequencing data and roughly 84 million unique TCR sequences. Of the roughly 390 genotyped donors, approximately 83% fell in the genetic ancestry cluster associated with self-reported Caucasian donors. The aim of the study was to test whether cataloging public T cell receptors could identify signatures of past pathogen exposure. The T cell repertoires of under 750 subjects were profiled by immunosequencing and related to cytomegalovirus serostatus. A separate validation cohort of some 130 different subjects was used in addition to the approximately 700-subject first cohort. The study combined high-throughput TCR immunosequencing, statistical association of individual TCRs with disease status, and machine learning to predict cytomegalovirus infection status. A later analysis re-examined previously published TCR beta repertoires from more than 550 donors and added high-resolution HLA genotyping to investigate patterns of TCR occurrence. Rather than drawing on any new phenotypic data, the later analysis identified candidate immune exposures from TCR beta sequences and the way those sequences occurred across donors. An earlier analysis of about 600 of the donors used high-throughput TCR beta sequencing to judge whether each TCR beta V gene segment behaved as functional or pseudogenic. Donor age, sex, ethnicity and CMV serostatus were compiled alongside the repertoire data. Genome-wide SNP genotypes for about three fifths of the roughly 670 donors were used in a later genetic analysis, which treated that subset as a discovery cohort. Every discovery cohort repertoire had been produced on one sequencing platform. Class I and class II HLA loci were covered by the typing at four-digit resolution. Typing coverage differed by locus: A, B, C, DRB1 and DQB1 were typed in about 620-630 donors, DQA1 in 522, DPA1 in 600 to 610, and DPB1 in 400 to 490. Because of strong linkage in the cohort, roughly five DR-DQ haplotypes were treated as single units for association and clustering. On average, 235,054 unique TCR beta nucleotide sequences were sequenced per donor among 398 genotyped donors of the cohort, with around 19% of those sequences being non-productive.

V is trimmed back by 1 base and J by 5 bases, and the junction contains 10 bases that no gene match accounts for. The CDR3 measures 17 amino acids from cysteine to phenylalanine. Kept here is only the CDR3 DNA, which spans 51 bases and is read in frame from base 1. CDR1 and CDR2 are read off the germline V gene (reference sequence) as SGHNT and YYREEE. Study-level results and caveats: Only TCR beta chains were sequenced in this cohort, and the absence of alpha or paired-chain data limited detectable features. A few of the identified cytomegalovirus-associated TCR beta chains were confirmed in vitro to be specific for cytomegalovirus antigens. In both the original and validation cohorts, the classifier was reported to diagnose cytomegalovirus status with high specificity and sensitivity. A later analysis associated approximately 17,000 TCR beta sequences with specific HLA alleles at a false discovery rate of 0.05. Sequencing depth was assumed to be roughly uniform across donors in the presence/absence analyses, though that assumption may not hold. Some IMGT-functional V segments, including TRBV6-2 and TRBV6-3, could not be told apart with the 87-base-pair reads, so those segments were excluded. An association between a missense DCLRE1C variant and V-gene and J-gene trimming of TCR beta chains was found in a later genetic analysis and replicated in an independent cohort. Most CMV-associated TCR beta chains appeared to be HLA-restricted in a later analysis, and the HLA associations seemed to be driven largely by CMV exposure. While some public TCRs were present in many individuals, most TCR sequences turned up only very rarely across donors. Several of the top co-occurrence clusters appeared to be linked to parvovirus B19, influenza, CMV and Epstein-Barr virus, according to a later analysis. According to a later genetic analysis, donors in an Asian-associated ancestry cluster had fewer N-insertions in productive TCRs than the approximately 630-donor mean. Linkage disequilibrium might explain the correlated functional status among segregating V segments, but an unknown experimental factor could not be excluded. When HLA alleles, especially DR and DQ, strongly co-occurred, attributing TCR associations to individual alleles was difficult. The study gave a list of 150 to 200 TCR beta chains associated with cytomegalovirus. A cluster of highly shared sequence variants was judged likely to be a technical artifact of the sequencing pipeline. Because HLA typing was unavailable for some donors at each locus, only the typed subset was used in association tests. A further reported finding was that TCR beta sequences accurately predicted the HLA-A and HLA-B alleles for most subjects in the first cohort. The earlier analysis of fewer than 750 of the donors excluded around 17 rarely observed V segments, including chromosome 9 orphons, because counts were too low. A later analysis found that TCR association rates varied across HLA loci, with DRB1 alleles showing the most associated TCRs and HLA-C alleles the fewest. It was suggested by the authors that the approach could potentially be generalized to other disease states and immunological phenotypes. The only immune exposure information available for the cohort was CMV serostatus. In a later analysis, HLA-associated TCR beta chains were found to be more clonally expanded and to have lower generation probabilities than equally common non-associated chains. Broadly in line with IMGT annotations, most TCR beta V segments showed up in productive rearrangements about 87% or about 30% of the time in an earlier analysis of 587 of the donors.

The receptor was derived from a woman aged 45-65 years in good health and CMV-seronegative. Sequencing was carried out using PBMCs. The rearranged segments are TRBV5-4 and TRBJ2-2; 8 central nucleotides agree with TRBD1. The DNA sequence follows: TGTGCCAGCAGCTTGTTGGGGACAGGTCGGGGGACCGGGGAGCTGTTTTTT. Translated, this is CASSLLGTGRGTGELFF. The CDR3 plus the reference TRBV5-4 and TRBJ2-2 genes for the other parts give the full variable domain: ETGVTQSPTHLIKTRGQQVTLRCSSQSGHNTVSWYQQALGQGPQFIFQYYREEENGRGNFPPRFSGLQFPNYSSELNVNALELDDSALYLCASSLLGTGRGTGELFFGEGSRLTVL.